This T cell receptor (beta chain) emerged from a study of shared clonotypes between healthy human individuals. The V end was cut by 1 base, the J end by 4 bases, with 8 bases between. The CDR3 spans 13 residues. The germline gives CDR1 SGDLS, CDR2 YYNGEE. For this clone: Its antigen is not identified.

It was into CD45RA+ naive and CD45RA-negative memory subsets that the CD4+ cells were split. Findings of the study overall: Limited genetic and exposure-history diversity came from having few donors.

It was about 190 ng DNA, around 32,000 T cell genomes, that sorted-subset replicate PCRs used. The assay was immunoSEQ multiplex PCR, and TCRdb's table has in-frame clones only and misses some. In the table there are approximately 620,000 clones, approximately 97% of which are singletons. The chain recombines TRBV9 with TRBJ1-1; D remains ambiguous. Sample: naive CD4+ T cells sorted from blood. As to subset: CD45RA+ positively selected. The sequence was collected from a woman aged 25 to 39 in good health. The CDR3 region is CASSVQRSTEAFF. CDR3 nucleotide sequence: TGTGCCAGCAGCGTACAGAGATCCACTGAAGCTTTCTTT.